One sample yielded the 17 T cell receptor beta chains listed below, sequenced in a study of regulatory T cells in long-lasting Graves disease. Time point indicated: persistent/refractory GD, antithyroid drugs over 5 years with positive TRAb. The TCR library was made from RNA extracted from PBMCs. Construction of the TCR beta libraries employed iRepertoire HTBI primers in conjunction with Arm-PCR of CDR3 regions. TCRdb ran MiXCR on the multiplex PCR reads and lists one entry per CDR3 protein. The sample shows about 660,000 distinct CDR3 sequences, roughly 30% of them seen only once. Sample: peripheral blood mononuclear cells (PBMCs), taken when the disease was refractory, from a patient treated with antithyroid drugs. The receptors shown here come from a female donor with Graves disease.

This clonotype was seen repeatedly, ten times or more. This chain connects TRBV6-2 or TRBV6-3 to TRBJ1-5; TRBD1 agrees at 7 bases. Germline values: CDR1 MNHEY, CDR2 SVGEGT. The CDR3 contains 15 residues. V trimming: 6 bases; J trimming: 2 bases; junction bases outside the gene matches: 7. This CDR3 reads CASRAQGQGNQPQHF. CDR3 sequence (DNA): TGTGCCAGCAGGGCCCAAGGACAGGGCAATCAGCCCCAGCATTTT.

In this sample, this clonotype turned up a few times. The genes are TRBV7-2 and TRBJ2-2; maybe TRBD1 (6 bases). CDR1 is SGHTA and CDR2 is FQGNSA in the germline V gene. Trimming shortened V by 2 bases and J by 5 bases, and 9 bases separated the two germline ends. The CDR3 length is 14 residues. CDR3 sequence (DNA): TGTGCCAGCAGCTTATCCCAGGGGACCGGGGAGCTGTTTTTT. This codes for CASSLSQGTGELFF.

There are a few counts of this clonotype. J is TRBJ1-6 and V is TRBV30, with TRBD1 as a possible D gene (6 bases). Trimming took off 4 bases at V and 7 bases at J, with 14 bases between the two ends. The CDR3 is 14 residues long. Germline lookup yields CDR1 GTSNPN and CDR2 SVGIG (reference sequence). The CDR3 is CAWNPGHQNSPLHF. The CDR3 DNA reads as TGTGCCTGGAACCCGGGACACCAGAATTCACCCCTCCACTTT.

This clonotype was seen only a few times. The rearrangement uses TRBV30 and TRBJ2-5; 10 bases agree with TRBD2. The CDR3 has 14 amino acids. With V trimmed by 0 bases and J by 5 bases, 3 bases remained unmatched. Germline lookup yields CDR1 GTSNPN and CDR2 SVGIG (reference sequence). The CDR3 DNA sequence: TGTGCCTGGAGTGTACTAGCGGGGTATGAGACCCAGTACTTC. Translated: CAWSVLAGYETQYF.

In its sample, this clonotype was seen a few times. CDR3 protein: CSALGLAEQYF. DNA of the CDR3: TGCAGCGCCTTGGGACTAGCCGAGCAGTACTTC. The chain combines TRBV29-1 with TRBJ2-7; 9 bases map to TRBD2. The CDR3 is 11 residues long. Germline V gives CDR1 SQVTM, CDR2 ANQGSEA. J gave up 6 bases and V 7 bases, and 4 bases lay outside the gene matches.

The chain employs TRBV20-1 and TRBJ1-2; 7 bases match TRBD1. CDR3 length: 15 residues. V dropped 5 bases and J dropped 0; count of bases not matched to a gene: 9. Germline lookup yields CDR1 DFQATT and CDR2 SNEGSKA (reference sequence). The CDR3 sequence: CSALGTDSSNYGYTF. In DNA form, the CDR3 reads TGCAGTGCTCTAGGGACAGATAGTTCTAACTATGGCTACACCTTC.

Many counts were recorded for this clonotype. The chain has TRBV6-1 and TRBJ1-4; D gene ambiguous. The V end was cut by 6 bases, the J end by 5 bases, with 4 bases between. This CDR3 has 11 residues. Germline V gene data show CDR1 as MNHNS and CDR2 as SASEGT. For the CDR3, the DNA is TGTGCCAGCAGGTTCAATGAAAAACTGTTTTTT. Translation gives CASRFNEKLFF.

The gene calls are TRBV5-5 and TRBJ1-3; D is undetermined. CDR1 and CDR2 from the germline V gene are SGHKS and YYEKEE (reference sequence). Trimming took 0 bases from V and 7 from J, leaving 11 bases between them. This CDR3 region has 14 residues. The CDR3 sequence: CASSLGLLRNTIYF. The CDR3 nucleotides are TGTGCCAGCAGCTTGGGCCTTCTGAGGAACACCATATATTTT.

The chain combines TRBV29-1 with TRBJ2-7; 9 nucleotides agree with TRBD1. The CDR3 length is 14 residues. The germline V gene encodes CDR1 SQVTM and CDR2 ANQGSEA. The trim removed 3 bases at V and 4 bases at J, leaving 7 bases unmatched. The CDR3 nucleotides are TGCAGCGTTGACCGACAGGGGGTTCCTTACGAGCAGTACTTC. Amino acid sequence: CSVDRQGVPYEQYF.

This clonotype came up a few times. Here the CDR3 reads CASSTRTGSPNTIYF. In DNA form, the CDR3 reads TGTGCCAGCAGTACCCGGACAGGGTCCCCAAACACCATATATTTT. The V and J genes are TRBV12-3 or TRBV12-4 and TRBJ1-3; TRBD1 aligns across 8 bases. The CDR3 extends over 15 amino acids. The V segment lost 5 bases and the J segment 6 bases; nucleotides outside the gene matches: 9.

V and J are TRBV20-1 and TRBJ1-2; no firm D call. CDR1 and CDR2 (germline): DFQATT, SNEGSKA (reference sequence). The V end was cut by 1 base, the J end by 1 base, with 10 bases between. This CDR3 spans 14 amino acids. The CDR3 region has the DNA TGCAGTGCTAGAGGTCTAGATCTTAACTATGGCTACACCTTC. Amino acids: CSARGLDLNYGYTF.

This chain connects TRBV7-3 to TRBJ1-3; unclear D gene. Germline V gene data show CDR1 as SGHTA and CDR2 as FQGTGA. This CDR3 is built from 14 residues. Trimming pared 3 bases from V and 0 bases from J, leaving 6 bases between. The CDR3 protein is CASSFVRSGNTIYF. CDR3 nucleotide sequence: TGTGCCAGCAGCTTTGTCCGCTCTGGAAACACCATATATTTT.

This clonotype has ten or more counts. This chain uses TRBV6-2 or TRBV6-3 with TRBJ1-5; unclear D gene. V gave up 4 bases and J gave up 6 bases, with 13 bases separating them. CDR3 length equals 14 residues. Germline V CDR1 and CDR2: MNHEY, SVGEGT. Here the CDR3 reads CASSLATRSQPQHF. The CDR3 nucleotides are TGTGCCAGCAGTTTAGCGACAAGGAGTCAGCCCCAGCATTTT.

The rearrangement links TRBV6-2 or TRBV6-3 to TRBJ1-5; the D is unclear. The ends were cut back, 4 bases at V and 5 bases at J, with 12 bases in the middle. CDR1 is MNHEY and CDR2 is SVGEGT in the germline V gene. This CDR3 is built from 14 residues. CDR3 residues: CASSCREGHQPQHF. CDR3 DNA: TGTGCCAGCAGTTGCCGCGAGGGCCATCAGCCCCAGCATTTT.

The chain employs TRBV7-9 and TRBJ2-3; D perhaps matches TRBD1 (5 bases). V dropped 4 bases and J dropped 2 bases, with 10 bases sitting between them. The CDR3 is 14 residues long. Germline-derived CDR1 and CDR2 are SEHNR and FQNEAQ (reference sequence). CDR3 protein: CASSSTVNTDTQYF. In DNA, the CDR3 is TGTGCCAGCAGCTCGACAGTTAACACAGATACGCAGTATTTT.

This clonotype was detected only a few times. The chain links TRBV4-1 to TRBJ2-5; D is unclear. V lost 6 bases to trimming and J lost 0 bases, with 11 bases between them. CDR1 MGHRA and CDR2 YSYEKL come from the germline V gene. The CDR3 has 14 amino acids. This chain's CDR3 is CASRLRIYQETQYF. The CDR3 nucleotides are TGCGCCAGCAGACTCAGGATCTACCAAGAGACCCAGTACTTC.

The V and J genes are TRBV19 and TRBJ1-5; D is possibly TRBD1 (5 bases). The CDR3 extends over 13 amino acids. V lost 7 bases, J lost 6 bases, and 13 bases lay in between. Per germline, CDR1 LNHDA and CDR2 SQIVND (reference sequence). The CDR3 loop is CASTTRGFQPQHF. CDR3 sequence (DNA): TGTGCCAGTACAACGAGGGGCTTTCAGCCCCAGCATTTT.